This paragraph covers one TCR beta chain sequence. Its antigen remains unidentified. The V gene's germline CDR1 is SQVTM and CDR2 ANQGSEA. The CDR3 sequence is 16 residues long. The V gene end was trimmed by 7 bases and the J gene end by 4 bases; junction bases not matched to a gene: 14. The data belong to a study of cytomegalovirus exposure and HLA in healthy donors. The study, taken as a whole, reports: Researchers reported in a later analysis that a missense DCLRE1C variant was tied to TCR beta V- and J-gene trimming. Within an earlier analysis, most TCR beta V segments proved productive either about 90% or about 30% of the time.

The PCR made use of 60 Vbeta and 13 Jbeta primers. The repertoire was sequenced with immunoSEQ multiplex PCR; TCRdb's copy has only in-frame clones and lacks some. The table has more than 200,000 clones, approximately 87% seen once. The sequencing sample was made of PBMCs. The receptor was derived from a human donor in good health. The chain is built from TRBV29-1 and TRBJ1-1; TRBD1 agrees at 11 bases. The CDR3 is CSARTGGTGLGTEAFF. CDR3 DNA: TGCAGCGCCCGGACAGGGGGCACAGGTTTGGGCACTGAAGCTTTCTTT.